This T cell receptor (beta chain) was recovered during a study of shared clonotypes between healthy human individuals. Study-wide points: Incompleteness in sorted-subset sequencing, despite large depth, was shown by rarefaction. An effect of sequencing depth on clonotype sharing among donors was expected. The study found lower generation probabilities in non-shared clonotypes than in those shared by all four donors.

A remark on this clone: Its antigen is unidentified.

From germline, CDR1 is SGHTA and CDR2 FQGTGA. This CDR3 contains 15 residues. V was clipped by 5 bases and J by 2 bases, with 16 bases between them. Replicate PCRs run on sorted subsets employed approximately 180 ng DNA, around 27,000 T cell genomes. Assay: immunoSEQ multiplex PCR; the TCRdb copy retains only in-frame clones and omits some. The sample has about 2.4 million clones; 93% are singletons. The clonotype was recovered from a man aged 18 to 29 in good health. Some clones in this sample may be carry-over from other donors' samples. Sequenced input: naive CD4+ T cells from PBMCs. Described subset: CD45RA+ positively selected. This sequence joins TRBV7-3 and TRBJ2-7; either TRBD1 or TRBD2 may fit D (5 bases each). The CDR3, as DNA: TGTGCCAGCAGCCTCGATGGGGGACCCCCCTACGAGCAGTACTTC. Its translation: CASSLDGGPPYEQYF.